This TCR beta chain originates from a study of identical twins. Per the germline V gene, CDR1 is DFQATT and CDR2 is SNEGSKA (reference sequence). The CDR3 runs 14 residues. J gave up 6 bases and V 6 bases, and 11 bases lay outside the gene matches. MiXCR, run by TCRdb on the 5' RACE reads, gives a single entry per CDR3 protein. Of 550,000 to 700,000 distinct CDR3 sequences in the sample, approximately 21% were seen once. These same records also appear under a second study, on T cells expressing NK-cell markers. As that study records: Among several donors, these clonotypes also ranked first in the CD3+CD56-NKG2C+ fraction. HCMV specificity of the expanded NKG2C+ T cell clones was not established.

The chain carries TRBV20-1 and TRBJ2-1, with 7 bases fitting TRBD1. Sequencing was performed on PBMCs. The clonotype originates from a young woman in good health. Here the CDR3 DNA reads TGCAGTGCCCAAACGCAGGGGGTCCGCAATGAGCAGTTCTTC. Translation gives CSAQTQGVRNEQFF.